The entry below describes one T cell receptor beta chain. The CDR3 consists of 15 residues. Germline trimming cut 4 bases from V and 1 base from J; bases unmatched to any gene: 4. CDR1 and CDR2 (germline): SGHRS, YFSETQ. Generated by immunoSEQ multiplex PCR, the TCRdb table keeps only in-frame clones and is missing some. The table includes roughly 330,000 clones, over 80% detected once. This entry belongs to a study of blood T cell repertoires in COVID-19. The chain carries TRBV5-1 and TRBJ2-3, with TRBD1 matching 9 bases. The clonotype originates from a man aged 25-40 years who had recovered from COVID-19. The sequencing input was PBMCs or T cells enriched from blood (not recorded which). The CDR3 protein is CASSAQGAGTDTQYF. The CDR3 nucleotides read TGCGCCAGCAGCGCACAGGGGGCTGGCACAGATACGCAGTATTTT.